The entry below describes one T cell receptor (beta chain). The data originate from a study of blood T cell repertoires in COVID-19. Germline values: CDR1 MNHEY, CDR2 SVGEGT. The CDR3 runs 15 residues. With 4 bases clipped from V and 6 bases from J, the junction kept 6 bases outside the gene matches. Authors' data handling: Counts of nucleated cells, estimated from reference gene primer amplification, were obtained. TCRdb keeps only in-frame clones here, not all; method: immunoSEQ multiplex PCR. That table supplies the V and J calls and clone size; D and trimming were determined from the DNA. Of 61,000 or so clones listed, about 86% are singletons.

The sequence derives from a woman older than 75 with active COVID-19. The J gene is TRBJ2-1, the V gene TRBV6-2 or TRBV6-3, with 10 bases that match TRBD2. The sequenced sample consisted of peripheral blood. The CDR3 loop is CASSFGLAGANEQFF. DNA for the CDR3: TGTGCCAGCAGTTTTGGGCTAGCGGGGGCCAATGAGCAGTTCTTC.